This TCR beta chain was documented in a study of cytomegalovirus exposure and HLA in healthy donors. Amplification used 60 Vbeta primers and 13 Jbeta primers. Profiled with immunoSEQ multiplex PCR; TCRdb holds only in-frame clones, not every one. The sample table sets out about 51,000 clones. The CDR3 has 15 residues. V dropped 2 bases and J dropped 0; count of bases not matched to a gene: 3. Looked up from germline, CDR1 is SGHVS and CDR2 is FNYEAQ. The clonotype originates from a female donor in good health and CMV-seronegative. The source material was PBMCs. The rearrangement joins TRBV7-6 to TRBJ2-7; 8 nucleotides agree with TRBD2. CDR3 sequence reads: CASSLRGGPSYEQYF. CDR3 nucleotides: TGTGCCAGCAGCTTACGGGGGGGACCCTCCTACGAGCAGTACTTC. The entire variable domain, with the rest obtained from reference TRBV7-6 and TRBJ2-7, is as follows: GAGVSQSPRYKVTKRGQDVALRCDPISGHVSLYWYRQALGQGPEFLTYFNYEAQQDKSGLPNDRFSAERPEGSISTLTIQRTEQRDSAMYRCASSLRGGPSYEQYFGPGTRLTVT.